Listed below are T cell receptor beta chains from one sample, sequenced in a study of cytomegalovirus exposure and HLA in healthy donors. The method was immunoSEQ multiplex PCR; TCRdb's version includes in-frame clones alone and lacks a portion of them. The repertoire holds about 190,000 clones, with 75% to 90% as singletons. Material for sequencing was PBMCs. The receptors derive from a woman aged 18-30 years in good health and CMV-seronegative. The CDR3 runs from the conserved cysteine through the conserved F or W. The order of the fields is CDR3 DNA, CDR3 protein, V gene, D gene, clone size, J gene. The D gene is left open where the match is weak. Clone size is shown for a subset of rows, as once, few, many or a class of expanded clone.

TGTGCCTGGAGACACACCGGGACAGGCTCGAACTATGGCTACACCTTC CAWRHTGTGSNYGYTF TRBV30 TRBD1 NA TRBJ1-2
TGTGCCTGGGACAGGGGGATTTTGGCCGACGAGCAGTACTTC CAWDRGILADEQYF TRBV30 TRBD1 NA TRBJ2-7
TGCGCCAGCAGCGGGTTACAGGGGGCGGTCACTGAAGCTTTCTTT CASSGLQGAVTEAFF TRBV5-1 TRBD1 NA TRBJ1-1
TGTGCCAGTAGTATGATTGGGCTAGCGGGAGGTCGCTACAATGAGCAGTTCTTC CASSMIGLAGGRYNEQFF TRBV19 TRBD2 NA TRBJ2-1
TGTGCCAGCAGTCCGCGGGACAGAAACTACGAGCAGTACTTC CASSPRDRNYEQYF TRBV6-5 NA NA TRBJ2-7
TGTGCCAGCTCACCAGTGAGGGGACAGATGAACACTGAAGCTTTCTTT CASSPVRGQMNTEAFF TRBV18 TRBD1 NA TRBJ1-1
TGCGCCAGCAGCATCTCCTCTGGAAACACCATATATTTT CASSISSGNTIYF TRBV5-1 NA few TRBJ1-3
TGTGCCAGCAGTTTAATAGCGGGGGGGCTTCTGGATGAGCAGTTCTTC CASSLIAGGLLDEQFF TRBV27 TRBD2 NA TRBJ2-1
TGCAGCGTTGCCTCGGACAGGTCCTACAATGAGCAGTTCTTC CSVASDRSYNEQFF TRBV29-1 TRBD1 NA TRBJ2-1
TGTGCCAGCAGTTACACCGCTGGGGCCCGGTATGGCTACACCTTC CASSYTAGARYGYTF TRBV6-6 NA NA TRBJ1-2
TGTGCCAGCAGTGCGCAGGGGGCCCACAATGAGCAGTTCTTC CASSAQGAHNEQFF TRBV6-5 TRBD1 NA TRBJ2-1
TGTGCCAGCAGCTGGGGACAGGAGCCATACGAGCAGTACTTC CASSWGQEPYEQYF TRBV5-4 TRBD1 NA TRBJ2-7
TGTGCCAGTAGTCGGGATCCACAGGGATTTAGGCAGCCCCAGCATTTT CASSRDPQGFRQPQHF TRBV19 NA NA TRBJ1-5
TGTGCCAGCTCACCATTAGACAGTGGGGAGCAGTACTTC CASSPLDSGEQYF TRBV18 NA few TRBJ2-7
TGCAGTGCTAAAAATAAGCGAGGCTACACCTTC CSAKNKRGYTF TRBV20-1 NA few TRBJ1-2
TGTGCCAGCTCACCACCCTCGGTTGGCTCCGGGGAGCAGTACTTC CASSPPSVGSGEQYF TRBV18 NA NA TRBJ2-7
TGTGCCAGCAGGACACTGACAGTCGCGAACACCGGGGAGCTGTTTTTT CASRTLTVANTGELFF TRBV6-6 NA NA TRBJ2-2
TGCGCCAGCAGCCAATCGGATCTGGGCTCCTCTGGAAACACCATATATTTT CASSQSDLGSSGNTIYF TRBV4-1 NA NA TRBJ1-3
TGTGCCAGCATGGCCGGGACAGGGAATAACGAGCAGTACTTC CASMAGTGNNEQYF TRBV28 TRBD1 NA TRBJ2-7
TGTGCCAGCAGCCCCGGGCCCCAAGGGGGACGCTCCTACGAGCAGTACTTC CASSPGPQGGRSYEQYF TRBV9 NA NA TRBJ2-7
TGTGCCAGCAGCTTAGGGGGACAGCTCAACTATGGCTACACCTTC CASSLGGQLNYGYTF TRBV7-9 TRBD1 NA TRBJ1-2
TGTGCCAGCAGCGGAATGGGGAGAGGAGGCAATGAGCAGTTCTTC CASSGMGRGGNEQFF TRBV7-2 NA NA TRBJ2-1
TGTGCCAACTCCCCGGGACTAGCGGGAAGGGGCACGCAGTATTTT CANSPGLAGRGTQYF TRBV28 TRBD2 few TRBJ2-3
TGTGCCAGCTCACCACCGGGGGGAAGCACAGATACGCAGTATTTT CASSPPGGSTDTQYF TRBV18 NA NA TRBJ2-3
TGTGCCAGCAGCTTAGGGGGCGGGGGACAGGGAAGTGAGTTT CASSLGGGGQGSEF TRBV7-2 TRBD1 NA TRBJ1-1
TGTGCCAGCATGGCGGGTGGCAGCTCTGGAAACACCATATATTTT CASMAGGSSGNTIYF TRBV27 NA NA TRBJ1-3
TGTGCCAGCTCACCACCGCGTCAGGGACTCTATGGCTACACCTTC CASSPPRQGLYGYTF TRBV18 NA NA TRBJ1-2
TGTGCCACCAGCAGAGTCAGCGGCAACACCGGGGAGCTGTTTTTT CATSRVSGNTGELFF TRBV15 NA few TRBJ2-2
TGTGCCAGCGGTACGGGGGGCACAGATACGCAGTATTTT CASGTGGTDTQYF TRBV6-1 NA few TRBJ2-3
TGTGCCAGCGGTCTAAAGCGGGGGGCTTACAATGAGCAGTTCTTC CASGLKRGAYNEQFF TRBV27 TRBD2 NA TRBJ2-1
TGTGCCAGCAGCTCTCTAGCGGGAGTAGAGACCCAGTACTTC CASSSLAGVETQYF TRBV7-2 TRBD2 NA TRBJ2-5
TGCAGCGCTATCCCGACTAGCTACAATGAGCAGTTCTTC CSAIPTSYNEQFF TRBV29-1 NA NA TRBJ2-1
TGTGCCAGCAGGGACAGCCAGACTAATGAAAAACTGTTTTTT CASRDSQTNEKLFF TRBV6-5 NA NA TRBJ1-4
TGTGCCAGCATCTGGGACAGGGGTAACCCCTACGAGCAGTACTTC CASIWDRGNPYEQYF TRBV6-1 TRBD1 NA TRBJ2-7
TGTGCCATCAGTGAGATGGAGAGAAGGGGGGAGCTGTTTTTT CAISEMERRGELFF TRBV10-3 NA NA TRBJ2-2
TGTGCCAGCAGCGGGATCAGGGCTGAAGCTTTCTTT CASSGIRAEAFF TRBV9 NA NA TRBJ1-1
TGTGCCAGCAGCTTGGACCTTGGGACTGTCACCTTGGGCACAGATACGCAGTATTTT CASSLDLGTVTLGTDTQYF TRBV5-8 NA once TRBJ2-3
TGTGCCAGCAGTTACTCTCTGGCCAATCAGCCCCAGCATTTT CASSYSLANQPQHF TRBV6-5 NA NA TRBJ1-5
TGTGCCAGCAGCACCGGACAGGATTATGGCTACACCTTC CASSTGQDYGYTF TRBV5-6 TRBD1 NA TRBJ1-2
TGTTCCAGCAGCTTATTCTTGCGGGATAGCTACGAGCAGTACTTC CSSSLFLRDSYEQYF TRBV7-9 NA NA TRBJ2-7
TGTGCCAGCAGCGACCCCGGGGAGCAGTTCTTC CASSDPGEQFF TRBV9 NA NA TRBJ2-1
TGTGCCAGCAGCTCCAGGGAGAACACCGGGGAGCTGTTTTTT CASSSRENTGELFF TRBV7-6 NA NA TRBJ2-2
TGTGCCATCAGTGAGTCGAGCCGAGAGGATGGCTACACCTTC CAISESSREDGYTF TRBV10-3 NA NA TRBJ1-2
TGTGCCAGCAGTTTATGGGCGAACACTGAAGCTTTCTTT CASSLWANTEAFF TRBV27 NA NA TRBJ1-1
TGTGCCAGCAGCCCGACAGGGGGCGTTCGCACCGGGGAGCTGTTTTTT CASSPTGGVRTGELFF TRBV7-9 TRBD1 NA TRBJ2-2
TGCAGTGCTAGTGGCTCCTCTGGCTACACCTTC CSASGSSGYTF TRBV20-1 NA once TRBJ1-2
TGTGCCAGCAGCTTGGTCGGGGGATTGGGTCAGCCCCAGCATTTT CASSLVGGLGQPQHF TRBV5-4 NA NA TRBJ1-5
TGTGCCAGCAGCCTTCGGGGGGGGCGCGTCGCAGATACGCAGTATTTT CASSLRGGRVADTQYF TRBV5-6 TRBD2 NA TRBJ2-3
TGTGCCAGCAGTTTCCCGACAGGGGGAAAGGGGACTGAAGCTTTCTTT CASSFPTGGKGTEAFF TRBV6-6 TRBD1 NA TRBJ1-1